This is a list of T cell receptor beta chains from one sample in a study of monozygotic twins with inflammatory bowel disease. TCRdb re-called the 5' RACE reads and gives one entry per CDR3 protein, without DNA. The sample has some 440,000 distinct CDR3 sequences; the top ten hold around 2.4%. The sequenced sample was blood. The receptors come from a human donor with ulcerative colitis or Crohn's disease, or a healthy co-twin of an affected twin (not recorded which). Both conserved end residues are part of each CDR3.

V,J,CDR3
TRBV27,TRBJ2-7,CASSLSGFSGYEQYF
TRBV18,TRBJ2-7,CASSSRTGGDEQYF
TRBV20-1,TRBJ2-7,CSARDHYRTETYEQYF
TRBV28,TRBJ2-7,CASSPPHPYEQYF
TRBV6-5,TRBJ1-2,CASSYDTSGRLDYGYTF
TRBV19,TRBJ2-7,CASSIGQRHEQYF
TRBV27,TRBJ2-2,CASSPRTGPGELFF
TRBV27,TRBJ2-7,CASSFYPGVGGSYEQYF
TRBV29-1,TRBJ2-6,CSAETGPSSGANVLTF
TRBV15,TRBJ1-2,CATSRDQQGAKGYGYTF
TRBV11-2,TRBJ2-1,CASSSGFAPDYNEQFF
TRBV29-1,TRBJ2-2,CSAGQGNTGELFF
TRBV5-6,TRBJ2-7,CASSLIAAGGYEQYF
TRBV12-3/TRBV12-4,TRBJ2-7,CASSPADRVREQYF
TRBV7-2,TRBJ1-5,CASSQGPDQPQHF
TRBV14,TRBJ2-7,CASSQGFTLGRLSYEQYF
TRBV6-5,TRBJ2-7,CASSYGGSQGAWEQYF
TRBV7-2,TRBJ2-1,CASSLQDGLIRNEQFF
TRBV6-5,TRBJ1-2,CASSYNGNYGYTF
TRBV6-1,TRBJ2-1,CASSPGTSGRGKFF
TRBV10-3,TRBJ2-5,CAISDNTGTQYF
TRBV5-1,TRBJ2-3,CASRRQGWSTDTQYF
TRBV7-7,TRBJ2-1,CASSLSKGPYNEQFF
TRBV20-1,TRBJ1-1,CSARGERGGMNTEAFF
TRBV5-1,TRBJ2-1,CASSSAALAGGGNEQFF
TRBV28,TRBJ2-3,CASGGGTDTQYF
TRBV5-1,TRBJ2-7,CASSPTGDEQYF
TRBV12-3/TRBV12-4,TRBJ1-4,CASSFREEKLFF
TRBV7-2,TRBJ1-2,CASSLMPTGYTF
TRBV10-3,TRBJ1-4,CATRGTNEKLFF
TRBV20-1,TRBJ1-1,CSARIMNTEAFF
TRBV19,TRBJ1-3,CASSGRGVENTIYF
TRBV10-3,TRBJ2-7,CAASANYEQYF
TRBV7-2,TRBJ2-1,CASSLAPGLAGGPGRNEQFF
TRBV7-8,TRBJ2-6,CASRTDGANVLTF
TRBV7-8,TRBJ2-7,CASSLLAGGYEQYF
TRBV27,TRBJ2-3,CASGFYTDTQYF
TRBV10-3,TRBJ2-2,CAISAPGRNTGELFF
TRBV10-3,TRBJ1-1,CATRLTDEAFF
TRBV11-2,TRBJ1-2,CASSQTGDHGYTF
TRBV4-3,TRBJ2-1,CASGDWGGNEQFF